The 14 T cell receptor beta chains below all came from one sample that was sequenced in a study of cytomegalovirus exposure and HLA in healthy donors. This table comes from immunoSEQ multiplex PCR, and its TCRdb copy is limited to in-frame clones, with some not included. This sample has about 220,000 clones, with 75% to 95% found just once. The sample comprised PBMCs. Receptors were obtained from a woman aged 18-29 years in good health and CMV-seronegative.

The chain uses TRBV5-6 and TRBJ2-7; weak D call: TRBD1 (6 bases). V was trimmed by 3 bases and J by 4 bases, leaving 14 bases between them. Germline V gene sequence: CDR1 SGHDT, CDR2 YYEEEE. The CDR3 length is 14 residues. DNA for the CDR3: TGTGCCAGCAGCTCGCAGGGGATGGGTTACGAGCAGTACTTC. As protein: CASSSQGMGYEQYF. Combining the CDR3 with reference TRBV5-6 and TRBJ2-7 gives the whole variable domain DAGVTQSPTHLIKTRGQQVTLRCSPKSGHDTVSWYQQALGQGPQFIFQYYEEEERQRGNFPDRFSGHQFPNYSSELNVNALLLGDSALYLCASSSQGMGYEQYFGPGTRLTVT.

The chain uses TRBV2 and TRBJ1-4; possible D gene TRBD1, 6 bases. The germline CDR1 and CDR2 sequences are SNHLY and FYNNEI. CDR3 length: 15 residues. Between the trimmed V and J ends, which lost 5 bases and 4 bases, there was a span of 14 bases. The CDR3: CASSNLGQINEKLFF. Written as DNA, the CDR3 is TGTGCCAGCAGTAATCTCGGACAGATTAATGAAAAACTGTTTTTT. Based on the CDR3 plus reference TRBV2 and TRBJ1-4, the full variable domain is EPEVTQTPSHQVTQMGQEVILRCVPISNHLYFYWYRQILGQKVEFLVSFYNNEISEKSEIFDDQFSVERPDGSNFTLKIRSTKLEDSAMYFCASSNLGQINEKLFFGSGTQLSVL.

This clone was recorded a few times. The chain couples TRBV30 to TRBJ1-5; possibly TRBD1 for D (5 bases). Germline V gives CDR1 GTSNPN, CDR2 SVGIG (reference sequence). This CDR3 region has 12 residues. V was pared by 5 bases and J by 4 bases, with 9 bases between. Written as DNA, the CDR3 is TGTGCCTGGTCAGGGTTAAATCAGCCCCAGCATTTT. The encoded protein is CAWSGLNQPQHF.

The CDR3 here is CASSLVRGSGVEAFF. DNA for the CDR3: TGCGCCAGCAGCTTGGTTCGGGGGTCGGGGGTTGAAGCTTTCTTT. This chain connects TRBV5-1 to TRBJ1-1; D is perhaps TRBD1 (5 bases). Germline V lookup: CDR1 SGHRS, CDR2 YFSETQ. V lost 0 bases and J lost 7, with 16 bases in between. This CDR3 has 15 amino acids.

The chain carries TRBV28 and TRBJ1-2; D unresolved. Germline V gives CDR1 MDHEN, CDR2 SYDVKM. This CDR3 comprises 13 residues. V shed 3 bases and J shed 2 bases, with 7 bases lying between them. The CDR3 DNA follows: TGTGCCAGCAGTTTTATGGGCAACTATGGCTACACCTTC. Its translation: CASSFMGNYGYTF.

This clone was observed a handful of times. The V call is TRBV4-2, the J call TRBJ1-5; a weak D match, TRBD1 (6 bases). The CDR3 is 13 amino acids. The germline V gene has CDR1 LGHNA and CDR2 YNFKEQ. V lost 4 bases and J lost 10, with 14 bases in between. CDR3 protein: CASSPAPGEPQHF. The CDR3 DNA reads as TGTGCCAGCAGCCCCGCCCCAGGGGAACCCCAGCATTTT.

The gene calls are TRBV11-3 and TRBJ2-2; D remains unclear. Trimming stripped 6 bases from V and 5 bases from J, with 7 bases between. Germline lookup yields CDR1 SGHNT and CDR2 YENEEA. The CDR3 is 12 residues long. The CDR3 protein is CASRTFTGELFF. The CDR3 coding sequence is TGTGCCAGCAGAACTTTTACCGGGGAGCTGTTTTTT.

The genes are TRBV6-6 and TRBJ1-1; D is possibly TRBD1 (5 bases). The CDR3 has 16 amino acids. Trimming cost V 0 bases and J 0 bases, with 11 bases left between them. The V gene's germline CDR1 is MNHNY and CDR2 SVGAGI (reference sequence). This CDR3 reads CASSYSIGAMNTEAFF. The CDR3 bases are TGTGCCAGCAGTTACTCGATTGGGGCCATGAACACTGAAGCTTTCTTT.

This chain links TRBV7-9 with TRBJ1-2; D is undetermined. CDR3 length: 12 amino acids. CDR1 is SEHNR and CDR2 is FQNEAQ in the germline V gene (reference sequence). V was shortened by 5 bases and J by 3 bases, with 7 bases between the two germline ends. The CDR3 loop is CASSHADYGYTF. CDR3 nucleotide sequence: TGTGCCAGCAGCCACGCGGACTATGGCTACACCTTC.

This clone came up once. This chain links TRBV30 with TRBJ1-1; no clear D gene. V lost 0 bases and J 11 bases, leaving 25 bases between the germline ends. Per the germline V gene, CDR1 is GTSNPN and CDR2 is SVGIG (reference sequence). The CDR3 contains 16 residues. CDR3 nucleotide sequence: TGTGCCTGGAGTGTACTGGAGGCCTCCCGCGGTGAGGCGGCTTTCTTT. Amino acid sequence: CAWSVLEASRGEAAFF.

The gene calls are TRBV19 and TRBJ1-2; 7 bases are shared with TRBD1. Losses at the gene ends were 7 bases for V and 6 bases for J; bases not matched to a gene: 5. The V gene's germline CDR1 is LNHDA and CDR2 SQIVND (reference sequence). The CDR3 is 12 residues long. The DNA for the CDR3 is TGTGCCAGTAATTACAGGGGCCATGGCTACACCTTC. It translates to CASNYRGHGYTF. The full variable domain, its missing parts supplied by reference TRBV19 and TRBJ1-2, is DGGITQSPKYLFRKEGQNVTLSCEQNLNHDAMYWYRQDPGQGLRLIYYSQIVNDFQKGDIAEGYSVSREKKESFPLTVTSAQKNPTAFYLCASNYRGHGYTFGSGTRLTVV.

This clone was counted only a few times. This sequence joins TRBV20-1 and TRBJ1-2, with TRBD1 as a possible D gene (6 bases). V lost 6 bases and J 6 bases, leaving 11 bases between the germline ends. CDR1 DFQATT and CDR2 SNEGSKA come from the germline V gene (reference sequence). This CDR3 comprises 11 residues. The CDR3 coding sequence is TGCAGTGCGACAGGATTGCATGGCTACACCTTC. Translated, it gives CSATGLHGYTF.

The rearrangement joins TRBV7-9 to TRBJ1-5, with TRBD1 as a possible D gene (5 bases). The CDR3 spans 15 residues. CDR1 is SEHNR and CDR2 is FQNEAQ in the germline V gene (reference sequence). Trimming shortened V by 1 base and J by 2 bases, and 9 bases separated the two germline ends. The chain's CDR3 is CASSLEGGGNQPQHF. Written as DNA, the CDR3 is TGTGCCAGCAGCTTAGAAGGAGGGGGCAATCAGCCCCAGCATTTT.

The chain joins TRBV11-2 to TRBJ1-2; D call uncertain. The CDR3 length is 14 residues. The V end was cut by 3 bases, the J end by 7 bases, with 15 bases between. CDR1 is SGHAT, CDR2 FQNNGV, per germline. The CDR3 coding sequence is TGTGCCAGCAGCTTTGGTAGACCCAGAGGTGGCTACACCTTC. Encoded protein: CASSFGRPRGGYTF.